A selection of T cell receptor beta chains follows, all from one sample in a study of T cell responses to AZD1222 COVID-19 vaccine. Libraries were prepared by immunoSEQ multiplex PCR; TCRdb keeps only in-frame clonotypes and omits some of them. The table has 120,000 to 150,000 clones, roughly nine tenths seen once. This material consisted of peripheral blood, taken 28 days after the second AZD1222 dose. Receptors originate from an adult who received the AZD1222 COVID-19 vaccine. CDR3s leave out the opening cysteine and the closing phenylalanine or tryptophan. D genes are given only for firm matches. A clone size is listed for some rows: how often the clone was seen (once, few, many), or a class if it is expanded.

- TRBV28 - ASSSLPPETQY
- TRBV30 - AWGQMNTGELF
- TRBV6-5 - ASGGGVADTQY
- TRBV5-1 TRBD1 ASSLAGQGNQPQH
- TRBV27 TRBD1 ASSLGPGRGLDSPLH
- TRBV3-1/TRBV3-2 - ASSQDSGRVAYEQY
- TRBV3-1/TRBV3-2 - ASSQGDGIHEQY
- TRBV28 - ASSFMGMNTEAF
- TRBV28 - ASTLLDRPNYGYT
- TRBV29-1 - SVAQDEGNTIY
- TRBV18 TRBD2 ASSLSGTSGYEQY
- TRBV9 - ASSVGGPLNGEQY
- TRBV19 TRBD2 ASSRRWGGDIQY
- TRBV27 - ASSFYGSSYEQY
once TRBV7-9 - ASSFPRGSATSINEQY
- TRBV14 - ASSPMELEAF
- TRBV6-6 - ASGGAGNTIY
- TRBV5-1 TRBD2 ASSLGLAGGEQY
- TRBV4-3 - ASSQETATYEQY
- TRBV2 TRBD1 ASTGTGSYEQY
- TRBV4-1 - ATRPTGSPEAF
- TRBV2 - ASSPLAYGELF
- TRBV27 TRBD2 ASSLLAGGPSEQY
- TRBV19 TRBD1 ASSTEYRGSHPINYGYT
- TRBV27 - ASWGLDSYEQY
- TRBV11-3 TRBD2 ASSPAGTSGQETQY
- TRBV14 TRBD2 ASSQGTTGLADDEQF
- TRBV5-5 TRBD1 ASSSKTGVQFYGYT
once TRBV5-8 - ASSSLGGASGSQNIQY
- TRBV6-2/TRBV6-3 - ASSYRGGGSDEQF
few TRBV28 - ASTWVTGAYPNEQF
- TRBV15 - ATSRDPASTYGEQY
- TRBV30 - AQNTGNTIY
- TRBV6-5 TRBD2 ASSYGTSSYEQY
- TRBV24-1 - ATSDNLESYGYT
once TRBV5-6 - ASSLWDNEAF
- TRBV4-3 TRBD2 ASSQDISGTYEQY
few TRBV2 TRBD1 ASRPGTGANNQPQH
- TRBV10-2 - ASSGLGVSTDTQY
- TRBV29-1 - SVGPAATNYGYT